This T cell receptor (beta chain) was sequenced for a study of vaccination and CD4 T cells after COVID-19. Background on the study: Vaccinees got either two BNT162b2 doses or two mRNA-1273 doses. In the control cultures, a CEFX pool, an HIV-1 Nef pool, or no peptide was supplied.

As for treatment: roughly ten-day PBMC culture with coronavirus spike peptide pools or control peptides (ViraFEST assay). Replacement of half the medium with fresh IL-2 medium took place on days 3 and 7. CDR1 ENHRY and CDR2 SYGVKD come from the germline V gene. The CDR3 runs 14 residues. Trimming removed 2 bases from V and 9 bases from J, with 15 bases in between. A note on this clonotype: The antigen is not known.

Sequencing of the DNA from cultured CD4+ T cells was carried out with the Oncomine TCR Beta short-read assay. TCRdb fed the PCR reads into MiXCR, producing one record per CDR3 protein. The sample records a few thousand distinct CDR3 sequences, over 60% being singletons. The clonotype originates from a human donor who had recovered from COVID-19. Source material: CD4+ T cells from blood, cultured in vitro. The genes are TRBV10-3 and TRBJ2-3; perhaps D is TRBD1 or TRBD2 (5 bases each). CDR3 coding DNA: TGTGCCATCAGTGAGGGGACCGGATTACTCACGCAGTATTTT. It specifies CAISEGTGLLTQYF.